Listed below are T cell receptor beta chains from one sample, sequenced in a study of T-cell reconstitution after alpha-beta-depleted transplantation in children. From the PCR reads, TCRdb called clonotypes with MiXCR, one entry per CDR3 protein. Altogether 450,000 to 600,000 distinct CDR3 sequences are present, 30% to 35% being singletons, with the ten largest covering roughly 2.5%. The sample in question was PBMCs from the stem cell graft donor, obtained from the stem cell graft. These receptor sequences come from a human donor who donated a stem cell graft to a child with aplastic anemia. CDR3s include the opening cysteine and the closing phenylalanine or tryptophan. The D gene is left open where the match is weak. Not all rows give a size; the values are once, few, many and, for expanded clones, a class.

D: NA
size: NA
J: TRBJ2-1
V: TRBV28
CDR3: CASSLRGVGVNEQFF
DNA: TGTGCCAGCAGTTTAAGGGGGGTGGGGGTGAATGAGCAGTTCTTC

D: NA
size: NA
J: TRBJ2-2
V: TRBV7-3
CDR3: CASSSGQSTGELFF
DNA: TGTGCCAGCAGCTCCGGGCAGAGCACCGGGGAGCTGTTTTTT

D: TRBD1
size: few
J: TRBJ1-5
V: TRBV30
CDR3: CAWSPTGDRKPQHF
DNA: TGTGCCTGGTCGCCTACAGGGGATAGGAAGCCCCAGCATTTT

D: NA
size: few
J: TRBJ1-5
V: TRBV6-2/TRBV6-3
CDR3: CASRRSLHSNQPQHF
DNA: TGTGCCAGCAGACGTAGTTTGCATAGCAATCAGCCCCAGCATTTT

D: NA
size: few
J: TRBJ2-1
V: TRBV6-1
CDR3: CASTPPGKRRGDEQFF
DNA: TGTGCCAGCACCCCGCCAGGGAAACGACGTGGCGATGAGCAGTTCTTC

D: NA
size: few
J: TRBJ1-1
V: TRBV5-6
CDR3: CASSLGWVVNTEAFF
DNA: TGTGCCAGCAGCTTGGGGTGGGTAGTGAACACTGAAGCTTTCTTT

D: TRBD2
size: NA
J: TRBJ2-7
V: TRBV12-3/TRBV12-4
CDR3: CASSPGGVPYEQYF
DNA: TGTGCCAGCAGCCCCGGGGGGGTCCCCTACGAGCAGTACTTC

D: NA
size: few
J: TRBJ2-1
V: TRBV7-2
CDR3: CASTLGREQFF
DNA: TGTGCCAGCACTCTTGGGCGCGAGCAGTTCTTC

D: NA
size: NA
J: TRBJ1-2
V: TRBV15
CDR3: CATSRGDGGYYGYTF
DNA: TGTGCCACCAGCAGAGGGGACGGGGGATACTATGGCTACACCTTC

D: NA
size: once
J: TRBJ1-5
V: TRBV12-3/TRBV12-4
CDR3: CASSWLEGQPQHF
DNA: TGTGCCAGCAGTTGGCTGGAGGGTCAGCCCCAGCATTTT

D: NA
size: NA
J: TRBJ2-6
V: TRBV7-8
CDR3: CASSEGNSGANVLTF
DNA: TGTGCCAGCAGCGAAGGGAACTCTGGGGCCAACGTCCTGACTTTC

D: TRBD2
size: NA
J: TRBJ2-1
V: TRBV7-3
CDR3: CASSPHKREVSFDEQFF
DNA: TGTGCCAGCAGCCCTCACAAGCGGGAGGTTTCTTTTGATGAGCAGTTCTTC

D: NA
size: once
J: TRBJ2-5
V: TRBV5-1
CDR3: CASSFTTRETQYF
DNA: TGCGCCAGCAGCTTTACGACACGGGAGACCCAGTACTTC

D: NA
size: NA
J: TRBJ2-5
V: TRBV12-5
CDR3: CASAPNDSEETQYF
DNA: TGTGCTAGTGCCCCTAACGACAGCGAAGAGACCCAGTACTTC

D: TRBD2
size: many
J: TRBJ2-1
V: TRBV20-1
CDR3: CSARGLAENYNEQFF
DNA: TGCAGTGCTAGGGGACTAGCGGAAAACTACAATGAGCAGTTCTTC

D: NA
size: NA
J: TRBJ1-5
V: TRBV6-1
CDR3: CASSLLRRAGQFNQPQHF
DNA: TGTGCCAGCAGTCTCCTCAGGCGGGCTGGACAGTTCAATCAGCCCCAGCATTTT

D: TRBD1
size: NA
J: TRBJ1-5
V: TRBV7-2
CDR3: CASSLVQGINQPQHF
DNA: TGTGCCAGCAGCTTAGTACAGGGGATCAATCAGCCCCAGCATTTT

D: NA
size: NA
J: TRBJ2-3
V: TRBV27
CDR3: CASSLSTPSGTFADTQYF
DNA: TGTGCCAGCAGTTTATCGACCCCCAGCGGAACCTTCGCAGATACGCAGTATTTT

D: NA
size: NA
J: TRBJ2-3
V: TRBV11-2
CDR3: CASSLSPGSFFTDTQYF
DNA: TGTGCCAGCAGCTTATCCCCAGGGAGTTTCTTCACAGATACGCAGTATTTT

D: NA
size: few
J: TRBJ2-1
V: TRBV7-2
CDR3: CASSPWTNSYNEQFF
DNA: TGTGCCAGCAGCCCTTGGACTAACTCCTACAATGAGCAGTTCTTC

D: NA
size: NA
J: TRBJ1-1
V: TRBV7-9
CDR3: CASSLGRTEAFF
DNA: TGTGCCAGCAGCTTAGGTCGAACTGAAGCTTTCTTT

D: NA
size: few
J: TRBJ2-1
V: TRBV24-1
CDR3: CATSDNTGPTYNEQFF
DNA: TGTGCCACCAGTGATAATACCGGGCCAACCTACAATGAGCAGTTCTTC

D: NA
size: few
J: TRBJ2-7
V: TRBV6-2/TRBV6-3
CDR3: CASSYSSVRLARAYEQYF
DNA: TGTGCCAGCAGTTACTCGTCTGTCAGACTTGCGAGAGCCTACGAGCAGTACTTC

D: NA
size: few
J: TRBJ1-5
V: TRBV5-5
CDR3: CASSLAQFSNQPQHF
DNA: TGTGCCAGCAGCTTGGCCCAGTTTAGCAATCAGCCCCAGCATTTT

D: TRBD2
size: NA
J: TRBJ2-2
V: TRBV15
CDR3: CATSSRAGDLWTGELFF
DNA: TGTGCCACCAGCAGTCGAGCGGGAGACCTCTGGACCGGGGAGCTGTTTTTT

D: TRBD1
size: few
J: TRBJ1-5
V: TRBV5-1
CDR3: CASSQTGDQPQHF
DNA: TGCGCCAGCAGCCAGACAGGGGATCAGCCCCAGCATTTT

D: NA
size: few
J: TRBJ2-1
V: TRBV30
CDR3: CALRPGLHEQFF
DNA: TGTGCCCTAAGACCGGGACTCCATGAGCAGTTCTTC

D: NA
size: few
J: TRBJ2-7
V: TRBV29-1
CDR3: CSVIDYYEQYF
DNA: TGCAGCGTAATAGACTACTACGAGCAGTACTTC

D: NA
size: NA
J: TRBJ2-5
V: TRBV7-2
CDR3: CASSLPNYGVVWF
DNA: TGTGCCAGCAGCTTGCCCAATTACGGAGTAGTATGGTTC

D: NA
size: NA
J: TRBJ1-2
V: TRBV7-2
CDR3: CASSLVRETDYGYTF
DNA: TGTGCCAGCAGCTTGGTGAGGGAGACCGACTATGGCTACACCTTC

D: TRBD1
size: few
J: TRBJ1-5
V: TRBV12-3/TRBV12-4
CDR3: CASSFGQGAAQPQHF
DNA: TGTGCCAGCAGTTTTGGACAGGGGGCCGCTCAGCCCCAGCATTTT

D: NA
size: few
J: TRBJ1-6
V: TRBV7-2
CDR3: CASSSDGSRNSPLHF
DNA: TGTGCCAGCAGCTCCGACGGTTCCAGGAATTCACCCCTCCACTTT

D: NA
size: few
J: TRBJ2-5
V: TRBV7-2
CDR3: CASSLAIRGGETQYF
DNA: TGTGCCAGCAGCTTAGCGATCAGGGGAGGAGAGACCCAGTACTTC